A single TCR beta chain is shown here with its context. This sample was included in a study of CD8 T cells in Susac syndrome. Reverse transcription of about 0.45 to 1 ug RNA was carried out with random hexamers. With immunoSEQ multiplex PCR, TCR beta CDR3 was amplified across 54 Vbeta and 13 Jbeta. Each CDR3 protein is one row after TCRdb ran MiXCR on the immunoSEQ multiplex PCR reads. The sample has over 200,000 distinct CDR3 sequences; just under 95% are singletons. Germline V lookup: CDR1 LGHDT, CDR2 YNNKEL (reference sequence). This CDR3 is 13 amino acids long. Losses at the gene ends were 7 bases for V and 10 bases for J; bases not matched to a gene: 9. The authors sequenced TCR beta from blood CD8+ and CD4+ T cells. In the multiple sclerosis control group, patients were treatment-naive and had stable or active relapsing-remitting disease. Negative isolation yielded CD4+ and CD8+ T cells, and FACS enriched TEMRA cells.

Sequences were obtained from CD4+ T cells from PBMCs. This TCR came from a human donor with multiple sclerosis. The J gene is TRBJ2-1, the V gene TRBV3-1, with 8 bases aligning to TRBD1. This CDR3 reads CASIHSDRGEQFF. Here the CDR3 DNA reads TGTGCCAGCATCCACTCCGACAGGGGAGAGCAGTTCTTC.